This T cell receptor (beta chain) was found in a study of blood T cell repertoires in COVID-19. Study information: From T cells, B-cell-depleted T cells, or PBMCs came the material, which was cDNA or gDNA.

Per the original data handling: Amplification of reference gene primers was used by the study to estimate nucleated cell counts. Some clones are missing from TCRdb's copy, which holds only in-frame ones; the method was immunoSEQ multiplex PCR. For V, J and clone size, that table is used; D and trimming come from the DNA. The repertoire has approximately 200,000 clones, 87% of them found once; the top ten carry 9.5% to 14%. Each participant's cohort was designated according to participant-reported clinical history. Two negative PCRs, clearance, or symptom resolution were required of recovered Cohort 3 donors. The germline CDR1 and CDR2 sequences are SGHTA and FQGNSA. V was pared by 4 bases and J by 2 bases, with 5 bases between. CDR3 length: 13 amino acids. To note about this clone: This sequence is one base from a far larger clone and is likely a read error.

Sequenced sample: PBMCs or T cells enriched from blood (not recorded which). This TCR was sampled from a young man who had recovered from COVID-19. The V gene is TRBV7-2, the J gene TRBJ2-2; D is undetermined. In DNA, the CDR3 is TGTGCCAGCAGCTATCAAAACACCGGGGAGCTGTTTTTT. It is translated as CASSYQNTGELFF.